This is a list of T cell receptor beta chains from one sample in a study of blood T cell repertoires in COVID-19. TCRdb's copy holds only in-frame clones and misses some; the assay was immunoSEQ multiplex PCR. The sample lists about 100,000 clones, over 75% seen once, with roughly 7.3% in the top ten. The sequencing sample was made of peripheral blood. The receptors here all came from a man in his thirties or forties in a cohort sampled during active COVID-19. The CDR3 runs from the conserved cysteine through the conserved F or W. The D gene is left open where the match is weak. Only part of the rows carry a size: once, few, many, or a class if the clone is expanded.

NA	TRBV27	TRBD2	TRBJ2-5	TGTGCCAGCAGTTTAGTAGTTTCAGGGACTAGCGTGAGACAAGAGACCCAGTACTTC	CASSLVVSGTSVRQETQYF
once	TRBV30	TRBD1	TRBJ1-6	TGTGCCTGTAGGCCCTGGACAGGTTTCCCAAGGGCCCTCCACTTT	CACRPWTGFPRALHF
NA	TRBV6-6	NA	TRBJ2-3	TGTGCCAGCAGTCGACTTGGGACAACAAGCACAGATACGCAGTATTTT	CASSRLGTTSTDTQYF
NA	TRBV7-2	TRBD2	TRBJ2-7	TGTGCCAGCAGCTTAGGCCCCCCTAGCGGGGGGACGATCTCCTACGAGCAGTACTTC	CASSLGPPSGGTISYEQYF
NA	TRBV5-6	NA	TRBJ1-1	TGTGCCGCGTACCGAGGGCTCTCCACTGAAGCTTTCTTT	CAAYRGLSTEAFF
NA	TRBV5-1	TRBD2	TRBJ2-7	TGCGCCAGCAGTACTACTAGCGGACCGACCTACGAGCAGTACTTC	CASSTTSGPTYEQYF
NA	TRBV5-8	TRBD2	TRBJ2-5	TGTGCCAGCGACTATGGGCTAGCGGGGGGTGAGACCCAGTACTTC	CASDYGLAGGETQYF
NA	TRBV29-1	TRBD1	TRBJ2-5	TGCAGCGCCTCAGGGGGCAACTCCGAGACCCAGTACTTC	CSASGGNSETQYF
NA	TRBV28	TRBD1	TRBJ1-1	TGTGCCAGCGGGGACAGGGGGAACACTGAAGCTTTCTTT	CASGDRGNTEAFF
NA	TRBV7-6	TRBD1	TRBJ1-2	TGTGCCAGCAGCTCCAGGACAGGGAACTATGGCTACACCTTC	CASSSRTGNYGYTF
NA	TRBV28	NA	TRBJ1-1	TGTGCCAGCAGTTTATACCCCGCAGGGCTGGGAACTGAAGCTTTCTTT	CASSLYPAGLGTEAFF
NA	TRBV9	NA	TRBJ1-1	TGTGCCAGCAACCAGGGCCCGAACACTGAAGCTTTCTTT	CASNQGPNTEAFF
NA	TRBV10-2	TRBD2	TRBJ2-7	TGCGCCAGCAATCCGGGGGGAACCTCCTACGAGCAGTACTTC	CASNPGGTSYEQYF
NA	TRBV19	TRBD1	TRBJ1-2	TGTGCCAGTACCTCCTGGACAGGGGGTAGGGGCGAGGGCTACACCTTC	CASTSWTGGRGEGYTF
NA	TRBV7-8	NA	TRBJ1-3	TGTGCCAGCAGCTTAGCAGGAGGCTACTCTGGAAACACCATATATTTT	CASSLAGGYSGNTIYF
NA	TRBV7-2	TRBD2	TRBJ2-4	TGTGCCAGCAGCTTATCTAGCGGGGGGTCTGTAGCCAAAAACATTCAGTACTTC	CASSLSSGGSVAKNIQYF
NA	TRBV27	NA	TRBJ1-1	TGTGCCAGCAGTTCCTTAACCTCGCGCTATACTGAAGCTTTCTTT	CASSSLTSRYTEAFF
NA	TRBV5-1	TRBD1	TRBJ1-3	TGCGCCAGCAGCCCGCAGACAGGGACTGGAAACACCATATATTTT	CASSPQTGTGNTIYF
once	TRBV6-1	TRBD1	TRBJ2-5	TGTGCCAGCAGTGAAAGTTGGGGGACAGGAGAGACCCAGTACTTC	CASSESWGTGETQYF
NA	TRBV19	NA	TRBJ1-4	TGTGCCAGTAGTATGAGAAGCGGTAATGAAAAACTGTTTTTT	CASSMRSGNEKLFF
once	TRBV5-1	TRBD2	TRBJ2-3	TGCGCCAGCAGCGTTAGCGGGGGGGGAGATACGCAGTATTTT	CASSVSGGGDTQYF
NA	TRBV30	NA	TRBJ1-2	TGTGCCTGGAGTGCCGGTAACTATGGCTACACCTTC	CAWSAGNYGYTF
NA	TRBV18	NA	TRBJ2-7	TGTGCCAGCTCACCAAGCAGTGGGGGGGAGCAGTACTTC	CASSPSSGGEQYF
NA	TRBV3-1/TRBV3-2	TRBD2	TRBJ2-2	TGTGCCAGCAGCCGGTGGGGAGGGTCCACCGGGGAGCTGTTTTTT	CASSRWGGSTGELFF
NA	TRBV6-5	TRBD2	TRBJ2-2	TGTGCCGCGGGGGGGCCCCGAGACACCGGGGAGCTGTTTTTT	CAAGGPRDTGELFF
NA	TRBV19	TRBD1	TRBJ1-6	TGTGCCAGTACTCGGACAGGGTCAGGGAGGGGTAATTCACCCCTCCACTTT	CASTRTGSGRGNSPLHF
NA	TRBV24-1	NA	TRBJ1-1	TGTGCCACCAGGGGGCGGCTGAACACTGAAGCTTTCTTT	CATRGRLNTEAFF
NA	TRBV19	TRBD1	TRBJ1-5	TGTGCCAGTAAAACTCTCGGGACAGGGGGCACCCAGCCCCAGCATTTT	CASKTLGTGGTQPQHF
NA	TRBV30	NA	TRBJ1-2	TGTGCCTGGAGTGTACAGGGCTATGGCTACACCTTC	CAWSVQGYGYTF
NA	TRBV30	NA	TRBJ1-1	TGTGCCTGGGGTCCAGGGAACACTGAAGCTTTCTTT	CAWGPGNTEAFF
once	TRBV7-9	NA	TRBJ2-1	TGTGCCAGCAGCTTTAGGCCGGGTGAGCAGTTCTTC	CASSFRPGEQFF
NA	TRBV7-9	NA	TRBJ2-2	TGTGCCAGCAGCTCCCGGGGCTCGGGGGGCGCGAACACCGGGGAGCTGTTTTTT	CASSSRGSGGANTGELFF
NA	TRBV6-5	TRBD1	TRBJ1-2	TGTGCCAGCAGTACTGGGACAGCGCATGGCTACACCTTC	CASSTGTAHGYTF
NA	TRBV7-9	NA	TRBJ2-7	TGTGCCAGCAGTCGTATGCTATCGGGTTCCTACGAGCAGTACTTC	CASSRMLSGSYEQYF
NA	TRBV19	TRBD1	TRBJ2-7	TGTGCCAGTAGTATTTGGGGACAGGGGTCCTACGAGCAGTACTTC	CASSIWGQGSYEQYF
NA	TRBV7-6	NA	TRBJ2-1	TGTGCCAGCAGCTCCGCCGAGTTGAATGAGCAGTTCTTC	CASSSAELNEQFF
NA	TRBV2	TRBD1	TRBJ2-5	TGTGCCAGCAGCCAGACAGGGGCAGGTACCCAGTACTTC	CASSQTGAGTQYF
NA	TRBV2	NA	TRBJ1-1	TGTGCCAGCAAGGAGGGATTTGACACTGAAGCTTTCTTT	CASKEGFDTEAFF
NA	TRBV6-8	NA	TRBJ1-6	TGTGCCAGTTTTATAGTACAGGATGAAGATTCACCCCTCCACTTT	CASFIVQDEDSPLHF
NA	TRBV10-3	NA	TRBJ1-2	TGTGCCATCAGAAGGTCGGGACGGGAGTCTTCTGGCTACACCTTC	CAIRRSGRESSGYTF
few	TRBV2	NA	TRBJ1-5	TGTGCCAGCAACACCGTCAATCAGCCCCAGCATTTT	CASNTVNQPQHF